This TCR beta chain was captured by sequencing in a study of identical twins. Overall study results and limits: Where out-of-frame alpha sequences were twin-shared, they showed excess low generation probability. A lower insertion count was a feature of abundant cord blood beta clonotypes, with no such feature in memory repertoires.

With regard to this clonotype: Its cognate antigen is unknown.

The CDR3 length is 12 residues. Germline CDR1 is SQVTM and CDR2 is ANQGSEA. V lost 7 bases, J lost 8 bases, and 17 bases lay in between. Template switching added a universal primer site; cDNA carried unique molecular identifiers. Using its own MiXCR run on the 5' RACE reads, TCRdb lists one record per CDR3 protein. Found here are 400,000 to 500,000 distinct CDR3 sequences, less than 20% of them singletons; the top ten hold approximately 12%. The gene calls are TRBV29-1 and TRBJ1-2; D might be TRBD1 (6 bases). The sample comprised naive T cells sorted from blood. The TCR sequence derives from a man aged 45-65 years in good health. The chain's CDR3 is CSGGDTGEGYTF. In DNA, the CDR3 is TGCAGCGGGGGGGACACAGGTGAAGGCTACACCTTC.